This TCR beta chain was profiled in a study of blood T cell repertoires in COVID-19 (TCRdb year 2020). For the wider study: Collaborator samples came from the United States, Italy and Spain and covered acute and convalescent phases of COVID-19. The material from the prospective study consisted of cDNA or gDNA derived from T cells, B-cell-depleted T cells, or PBMCs. The dataset comprised deeply sampled blood TCRbeta repertoires from subjects exposed to, actively infected with, or recovered from COVID-19. The repertoires were released in a freely available public database intended as a resource for research on the immune response to SARS-CoV-2. The samples were drawn from the first 160 participants of the ongoing ImmuneRACE study and from 950 to 1,500 subjects provided by 6 global collaborators. Nearly every sample came with metadata listing a de-identified subject ID, COVID-19 status, age in years and sex. Where available, HLA class I and class II types were obtained from metadata supplied by the sample provider rather than from assay-based typing. What the work shows at the level of the full study, not this receptor alone: The quantity of clinical and demographic metadata differed by source and by participant and was supplied without curation.

V is cut by 8 bases and J by 4 bases, and the space between the germline ends is 14 bases. The CDR3 sequence holds 14 residues, the cysteine and phenylalanine included. Left in the record is the CDR3 DNA by itself, 42 bases read in frame from the first base. Sequences MNHEY (CDR1) and SVGAGI (CDR2) are obtained from the germline V gene. As to this clone: The antigen this receptor binds is unknown. Per-nucleotide qualities are absent, and no much larger clonotype sits a single base away.

Another Seattle source contributed samples from volunteer blood donors who had recovered from COVID-19. Collaborating institutions collected whole blood in K2EDTA tubes following their own protocols. For TCRbeta analysis, collaborator samples were shipped as frozen whole blood, as isolated PBMCs, or as DNA extracted from either sample type. TCRbeta CDR3 regions were amplified from genomic DNA using the immunoSEQ Assay, a bias-controlled multiplex PCR. Per the source publication's procedure: The number of nucleated cells in each sample was estimated by amplification of reference gene primers within the assay. Sequence reads were collapsed and filtered to measure the absolute abundance of every unique TCRbeta CDR3 rearrangement. For each sample, productive Simpson clonality was calculated by taking the square root of Simpson's diversity index across productive rearrangements. Held by TCRdb, this immuneACCESS table contains in-frame sequences only and omits some clones. Under half of the omission traces to an unresolved V gene where checked; the cause of the rest is unknown. The D gene and trimming were derived from the DNA, and the V and J assignments and clone size from that table. The sample contains 240,000 or so clones, roughly nine tenths of them found a single time. The ten biggest clones cover roughly 7% of the sample.

The sequence is built from TRBV6-5 and TRBJ1-4; TRBD1 might be the D gene, on 5 matching bases. The sequence came from a man between 60 and 75 years old who had recovered from COVID-19. What was sequenced was peripheral blood. The CDR3 region: CASGDGGGNEKLFF. The sequenced DNA is TGTGCCAGCGGGGACGGCGGGGGTAATGAAAAACTGTTTTTT.